This TCR beta chain was found in a study of cytomegalovirus exposure and HLA in healthy donors. PCR primers comprised 60 Vbeta and 13 Jbeta primers. Clones were sequenced by immunoSEQ multiplex PCR, and TCRdb holds only the in-frame ones, with some missing. The data hold under 200,000 clones, with almost 85% observed a single time. The sample was PBMCs. The TCR comes from a boy between 2 and 10 years old in good health and CMV-seronegative.

CDR3 in DNA: TGTGCCAGCAGCTCTTCAGGGAGGGGGGGGTCAGGAGATACGCAGTATTTT. It yields the protein CASSSSGRGGSGDTQYF. This rearrangement joins TRBV7-8 to TRBJ2-3; tentative D call: TRBD2 (7 bases). The CDR3 contains 17 residues. The ends were cut back, 4 bases at V and 5 bases at J, with 22 bases in the middle. The germline CDR1 and CDR2 sequences are SGHVS and FQNEAQ.